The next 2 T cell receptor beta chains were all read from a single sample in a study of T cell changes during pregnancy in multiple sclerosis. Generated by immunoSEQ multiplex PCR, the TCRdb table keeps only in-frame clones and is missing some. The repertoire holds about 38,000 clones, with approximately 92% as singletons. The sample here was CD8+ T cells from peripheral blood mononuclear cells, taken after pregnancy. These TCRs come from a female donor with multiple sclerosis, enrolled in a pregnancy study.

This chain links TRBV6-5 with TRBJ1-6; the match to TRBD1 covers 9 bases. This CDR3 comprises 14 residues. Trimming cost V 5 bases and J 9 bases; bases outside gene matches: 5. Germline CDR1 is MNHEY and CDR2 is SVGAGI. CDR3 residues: CASSEGTGSSPLHF. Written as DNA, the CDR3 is TGTGCCAGCAGTGAGGGGACAGGGAGTTCACCCCTCCACTTT.

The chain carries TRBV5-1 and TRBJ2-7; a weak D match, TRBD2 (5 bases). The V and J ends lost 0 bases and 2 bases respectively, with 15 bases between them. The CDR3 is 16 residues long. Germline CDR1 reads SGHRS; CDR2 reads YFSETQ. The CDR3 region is CASSLAPDYVPYEQYF. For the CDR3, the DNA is TGCGCCAGCAGCTTGGCCCCAGACTATGTACCCTACGAGCAGTACTTC.